This T cell receptor (beta chain) emerged from a study of cytomegalovirus exposure and HLA in healthy donors. The PCR employed 60 Vbeta primers together with 13 Jbeta primers. This table comes from immunoSEQ multiplex PCR, and its TCRdb copy is limited to in-frame clones, with some not included. Here the sample spans some 80,000 clones, around 80% being singletons. This CDR3 has 15 amino acids. Per the germline V gene, CDR1 is MNHEY and CDR2 is SMNVEV (reference sequence). With 5 bases removed from V and 1 base from J, the gap between germline ends came to 11 bases. The clonotype was recovered from a human donor in good health. This chain uses TRBV27 with TRBJ2-2; possible D gene TRBD1, 5 bases. Sequenced material: PBMCs. As DNA, the CDR3 is TGTGCCAGCAGTCCACGACAGATGAACACCGGGGAGCTGTTTTTT. It encodes CASSPRQMNTGELFF.